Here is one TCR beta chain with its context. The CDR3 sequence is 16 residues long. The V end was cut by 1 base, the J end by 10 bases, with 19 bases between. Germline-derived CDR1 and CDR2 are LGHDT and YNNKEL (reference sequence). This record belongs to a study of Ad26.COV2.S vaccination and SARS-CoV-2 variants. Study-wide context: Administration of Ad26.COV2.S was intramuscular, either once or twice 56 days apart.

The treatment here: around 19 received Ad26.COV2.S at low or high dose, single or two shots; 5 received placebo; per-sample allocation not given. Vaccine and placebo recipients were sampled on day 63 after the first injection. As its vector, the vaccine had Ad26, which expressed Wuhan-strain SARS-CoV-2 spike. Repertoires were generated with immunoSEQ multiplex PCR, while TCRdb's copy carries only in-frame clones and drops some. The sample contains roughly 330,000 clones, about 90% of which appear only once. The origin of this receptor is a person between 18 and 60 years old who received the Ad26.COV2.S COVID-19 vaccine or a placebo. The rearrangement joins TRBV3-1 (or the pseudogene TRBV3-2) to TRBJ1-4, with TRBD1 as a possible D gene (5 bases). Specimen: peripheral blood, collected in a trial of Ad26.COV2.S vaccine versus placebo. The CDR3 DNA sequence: TGTGCCAGCAGCCAAGGTCTCGCAGGGATCATAGGAAAACTGTTTTTT. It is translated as CASSQGLAGIIGKLFF.